The 24 T cell receptor beta chains given below trace back to one sample, sequenced in a study of T cells in Graves' hyperthyroidism and ophthalmopathy. The CDR3 regions of TCR beta were amplified from RNA transcripts. Using the HTBI primer set, a first-round RT-PCR was run on the TCR CDR3. TCRdb itself ran the multiplex PCR reads through MiXCR, one entry per CDR3 protein. The sample has some 250,000 distinct CDR3 sequences, about 14% seen once. The sample was blood. The receptors originated from a woman in her thirties or forties with Graves' hyperthyroidism that later progressed to Graves' ophthalmopathy.

There are a few counts of this clonotype. V usage is TRBV4-1 and J usage is TRBJ2-1; 10 nucleotides line up with TRBD2. V lost 6 bases to trimming and J lost 4 bases; unmatched junction nucleotides: 6. The CDR3 extends over 15 amino acids. Per germline, CDR1 MGHRA and CDR2 YSYEKL. CDR3 DNA: TGCGCCAGCAGTTACGGACTAGCGGAGTACAATGAGCAGTTCTTC. As protein: CASSYGLAEYNEQFF.

This clonotype has ten or more counts. The V gene is TRBV28, the J gene TRBJ2-5; D is ambiguous. With 4 bases removed from V and 5 bases from J, the gap between germline ends came to 20 bases. Germline assignment: CDR1 MDHEN and CDR2 SYDVKM. The CDR3 is made up of 16 amino acids. The CDR3 spells CASSSHRAAAQETQYF. The CDR3 nucleotides are TGTGCCAGCAGTTCGCACCGGGCTGCCGCACAGGAGACCCAGTACTTC.

This clonotype was counted many times. This chain links TRBV20-1 with TRBJ2-7; D is possibly TRBD2 (6 bases). Trimming left V 7 bases short and J 3 bases short, with 13 bases between. Germline V gives CDR1 DFQATT, CDR2 SNEGSKA (reference sequence). CDR3 size: 12 residues. Here the CDR3 DNA reads TGCAGTGGTGCGGGACCGCGCTACGAGCAGTACTTC. It codes for CSGAGPRYEQYF.

This clonotype was counted ten times or more. The gene calls are TRBV7-2 and TRBJ2-3; 8 bases agree with TRBD2. The CDR3 runs 16 residues. Trimming cost V 0 bases and J 5 bases; bases outside gene matches: 7. Germline loops: CDR1 SGHTA, CDR2 FQGNSA. The CDR3 DNA sequence: TGTGCCAGCAGCTTAGCCAGCGGGAGCGGGGGAGATACGCAGTATTTT. This translates into CASSLASGSGGDTQYF.

In its sample, this clonotype was seen a few times. This chain uses TRBV19 with TRBJ1-5; D unresolved. CDR1 is LNHDA and CDR2 is SQIVND in the germline V gene (reference sequence). Trimming took off 8 bases at V and 5 bases at J, with 16 bases between the two ends. The CDR3 consists of 14 residues. Here the CDR3 DNA reads TGTGCCAGTGCAGCTCGGGCTAATGATCAGCCCCAGCATTTT. The encoded protein is CASAARANDQPQHF.

The CDR3 protein is CSASPATVTDTQYF. CDR3 nucleotide sequence: TGCAGTGCTAGTCCAGCAACCGTCACAGATACGCAGTATTTT. The V gene is TRBV20-1, the J gene TRBJ2-3; D gene unclear. V was shortened by 3 bases and J by 2 bases, with 12 bases between the two germline ends. The length of the CDR3 is 14 residues. CDR1 is DFQATT, CDR2 SNEGSKA, per germline (reference sequence).

Many counts were recorded for this clonotype. This chain links TRBV28 with TRBJ2-4; D is unclear. CDR1 MDHEN and CDR2 SYDVKM come from the germline V gene. The germline V and J ends were trimmed by 5 bases and 2 bases, with 22 bases remaining between them. CDR3 length: 18 amino acids. CDR3 region: CASSRLPVGDVTKNIQYF. CDR3 DNA sequence: TGTGCCAGCAGTCGCCTTCCCGTGGGTGATGTAACCAAAAACATTCAGTACTTC.

This clonotype appeared many times. The chain links TRBV3-1 to TRBJ2-4; 7 bases align to TRBD1. Trimming cost V 4 bases and J 6 bases; bases outside gene matches: 12. In germline, CDR1 is LGHDT, CDR2 YNNKEL (reference sequence). This CDR3 is built from 16 residues. The CDR3 is CASSREGAAQGNIQYF. The CDR3 nucleotides read TGTGCCAGCAGCCGAGAGGGGGCCGCTCAGGGAAACATTCAGTACTTC.

J is TRBJ2-1 and V is TRBV12-3 or TRBV12-4, with 14 bases identical to TRBD2. This CDR3 has 17 amino acids. Trimming took 6 bases from V and 1 from J; bases not matched to a gene: 5. CDR3 coding DNA: TGTGCCAGCAGCCCCGGGACTAGCGGGAGTTCCTACAATGAGCAGTTCTTC. This encodes CASSPGTSGSSYNEQFF.

This clonotype appeared many times. The genes are TRBV18 and TRBJ2-5; TRBD1 is a possible D gene (5 bases). This CDR3 has 14 amino acids. V lost 1 base, J lost 0 bases, and 6 bases lay in between. Germline lookup yields CDR1 KGHSH and CDR2 LQKENI. CDR3 nucleotides: TGTGCCAGCTCACCACAGGGGAACCAAGAGACCCAGTACTTC. Its translation: CASSPQGNQETQYF.

This clonotype was detected ten times or more. The J gene is TRBJ1-6, the V gene TRBV9; 10 nucleotides align to TRBD1. Trimming cost V 4 bases and J 5 bases; bases outside gene matches: 6. Looked up from germline, CDR1 is SGDLS and CDR2 is YYNGEE. The CDR3 has 16 residues. The CDR3 here is CASSYTGTGDNSPLHF. CDR3 nucleotide sequence: TGTGCCAGCAGCTACACCGGGACAGGGGATAATTCACCCCTCCACTTT.

The chain uses TRBV11-2 and TRBJ2-1; 11 bases match TRBD2. Germline V gene data show CDR1 as SGHAT and CDR2 as FQNNGV. Losses at the gene ends were 3 bases for V and 2 bases for J; bases not matched to a gene: 6. The CDR3 has 17 residues. The CDR3 coding sequence is TGTGCCAGCAGCTTGATTAGCGGGAGGGCCACCTACAATGAGCAGTTCTTC. It specifies CASSLISGRATYNEQFF. Full variable domain (rest looked up from reference TRBV11-2 and TRBJ2-1): EAGVAQSPRYKIIEKRQSVAFWCNPISGHATLYWYQQILGQGPKLLIQFQNNGVVDDSQLPKDRFSAERLKGVDSTLKIQPAKLEDSAVYLCASSLISGRATYNEQFFGPGTRLTVL.

This clonotype was observed at least ten times. V gene TRBV28 combines with J gene TRBJ1-1; no clear D gene. CDR1 is MDHEN, CDR2 SYDVKM, per germline. CDR3 length: 16 residues. V lost 6 bases to trimming and J lost 0 bases, with 17 bases between them. CDR3 sequence (DNA): TGTGCCAGCAGACCCTCCCTCGAAAAGCTGAACACTGAAGCTTTCTTT. It encodes CASRPSLEKLNTEAFF.

The chain recombines TRBV5-1 with TRBJ1-3; a possible D gene is TRBD1 (5 bases). Trimming cost V 2 bases and J 5 bases, with 11 bases left between them. The CDR3 runs to 14 residues. In germline, CDR1 is SGHRS, CDR2 YFSETQ. CDR3 loop: CASSLSGTRNTIYF. CDR3 coding DNA: TGCGCCAGCAGCTTATCAGGGACTAGAAACACCATATATTTT.

Ten or more counts support this clonotype. This chain links TRBV28 with TRBJ2-3; D gene unclear. Germline V gene data show CDR1 as MDHEN and CDR2 as SYDVKM. There are 13 residues in the CDR3. The V and J ends lost 6 bases and 2 bases respectively, with 9 bases between them. This CDR3 reads CASRWTLTDTQYF. Written as DNA, the CDR3 is TGTGCCAGCAGGTGGACCCTCACAGATACGCAGTATTTT.

The chain has TRBV19 and TRBJ2-3; TRBD1 matches 8 bases. V was pared by 4 bases and J by 1 base, with 10 bases of the junction left unmatched. Germline CDR1 and CDR2: LNHDA and SQIVND (reference sequence). The CDR3 loop spans 17 amino acids. The CDR3 nucleotides read TGTGCCAGTAGTAGGGTGACAGGGGTCGTTGGCACAGATACGCAGTATTTT. This sequence encodes CASSRVTGVVGTDTQYF.

Many counts were recorded for this clonotype. V is TRBV5-1 and J is TRBJ2-7; tentatively, D is TRBD1 (5 bases). Deletions cut 0 bases from V and 0 bases from J, with 31 bases between. Germline loops: CDR1 SGHRS, CDR2 YFSETQ. CDR3 length equals 22 residues. In nucleotides, the CDR3 is TGCGCCAGCAGCTTGGGGGCCCGGGCAGGGTCACCTTATATCCGCACCTCCTACGAGCAGTACTTC. As protein: CASSLGARAGSPYIRTSYEQYF.

Ten or more counts support this clonotype. This chain uses TRBV11-2 with TRBJ2-7; D is uncertain. The germline V gene has CDR1 SGHAT and CDR2 FQNNGV. Deletions cut 2 bases from V and 5 bases from J, with 7 bases between. The CDR3 is 12 amino acids. DNA of the CDR3: TGTGCCAGCAGCTTATGGGGTAACGAGCAGTACTTC. Its translation: CASSLWGNEQYF.

Notes on this clonotype: This clone may be a read error of a much larger clone one base away. The chain combines TRBV12-3 or TRBV12-4 with TRBJ2-2, with D possibly being TRBD1 or TRBD2 (6 bases each). The CDR3 contains 15 residues. Deletions cut 6 bases from V and 6 bases from J, with 17 bases between. The CDR3 nucleotides are TGTGCCAGCAGCCCCGGAGGGGGTCCGTCCGGGGAGCTGTTTTTT. Translation gives CASSPGGGPSGELFF.

Many counts were recorded for this clonotype. This chain links TRBV19 with TRBJ2-1; D is possibly TRBD2 (7 bases). Per germline, CDR1 LNHDA and CDR2 SQIVND (reference sequence). There are 14 residues in the CDR3. Trimming shortened V by 7 bases and J by 8 bases, and 18 bases separated the two germline ends. CDR3 in amino acids: CASTIGRGLDEQFF. For the CDR3, the DNA is TGTGCCAGTACCATTGGGCGGGGGCTCGATGAGCAGTTCTTC.

The chain uses TRBV7-9 and TRBJ2-2; 7 nucleotides match TRBD1. The CDR3 contains 16 residues. J gave up 5 bases and V 5 bases, and 11 bases lay outside the gene matches. Germline V gene data show CDR1 as SEHNR and CDR2 as FQNEAQ (reference sequence). This CDR3 reads CASSARTGVGTGELFF. CDR3 nucleotide sequence: TGTGCCAGCAGCGCGAGAACAGGGGTCGGAACCGGGGAGCTGTTTTTT.

The CDR3 nucleotides are TGTGCCAGCAGCTTGGGGCCCCTGGAGACCCAGTACTTC. It is translated as CASSLGPLETQYF. The chain employs TRBV2 and TRBJ2-5; tentatively, D is TRBD1 (5 bases). Trimming removed 6 bases from V and 5 bases from J, with 13 bases in between. Germline V CDR1 and CDR2: SNHLY, FYNNEI. The CDR3 consists of 13 residues.

This clonotype was detected many times. The genes are TRBV7-2 and TRBJ2-5, with TRBD2 matching over 7 bases. The CDR3 length is 15 residues. Germline V gene data show CDR1 as SGHTA and CDR2 as FQGNSA. The V and J ends lost 0 bases and 9 bases, in that order; junction bases with no gene match: 10. As DNA, the CDR3 is TGTGCCAGCAGCTTAGCGGGGACTACCCCTGGGTCCCAGTACTTC. It is translated as CASSLAGTTPGSQYF.

The rearrangement links TRBV15 to TRBJ1-4; TRBD1 matches 8 bases. The V gene's germline CDR1 is LNHNV and CDR2 YYDKDF (reference sequence). J lost 8 bases, V lost 1 base, and 3 bases had no gene match. CDR3 length: 14 residues. CDR3: CATSRVQGAEKLFF. CDR3 nucleotides: TGTGCCACCAGCAGAGTGCAGGGGGCAGAAAAACTGTTTTTT.